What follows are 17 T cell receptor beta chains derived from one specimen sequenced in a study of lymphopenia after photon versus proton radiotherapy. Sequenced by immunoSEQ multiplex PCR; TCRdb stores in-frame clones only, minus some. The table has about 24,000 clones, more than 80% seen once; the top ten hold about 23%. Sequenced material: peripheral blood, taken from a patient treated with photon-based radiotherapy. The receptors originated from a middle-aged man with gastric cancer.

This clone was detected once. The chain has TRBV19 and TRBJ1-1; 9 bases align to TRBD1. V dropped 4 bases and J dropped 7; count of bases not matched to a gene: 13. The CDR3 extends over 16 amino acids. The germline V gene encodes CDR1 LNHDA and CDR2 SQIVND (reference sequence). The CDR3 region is CASSRKQGARKGEAFF. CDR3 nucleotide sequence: TGTGCCAGTAGTAGAAAACAGGGGGCGCGTAAAGGTGAAGCTTTCTTT.

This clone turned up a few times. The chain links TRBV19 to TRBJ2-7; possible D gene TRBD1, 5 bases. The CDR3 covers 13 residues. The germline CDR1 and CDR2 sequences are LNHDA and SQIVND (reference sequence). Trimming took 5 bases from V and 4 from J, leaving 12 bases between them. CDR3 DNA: TGTGCCAGTAGTGCGACAGCTAGATACGAGCAGTACTTC. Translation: CASSATARYEQYF.

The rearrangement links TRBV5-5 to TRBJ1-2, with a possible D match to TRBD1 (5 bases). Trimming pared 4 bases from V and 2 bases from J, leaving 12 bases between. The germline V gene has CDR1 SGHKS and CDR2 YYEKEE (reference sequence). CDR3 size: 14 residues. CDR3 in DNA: TGTGCCAGCAGCCAACCCCGGGACAACTATGGCTACACCTTC. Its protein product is CASSQPRDNYGYTF.

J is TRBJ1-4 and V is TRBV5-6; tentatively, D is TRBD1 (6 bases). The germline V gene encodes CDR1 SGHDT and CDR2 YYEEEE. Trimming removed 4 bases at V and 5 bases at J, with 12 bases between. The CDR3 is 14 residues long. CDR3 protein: CASSPDRTNEKLFF. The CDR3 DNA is TGTGCCAGCAGCCCGGACAGAACAAATGAAAAACTGTTTTTT.

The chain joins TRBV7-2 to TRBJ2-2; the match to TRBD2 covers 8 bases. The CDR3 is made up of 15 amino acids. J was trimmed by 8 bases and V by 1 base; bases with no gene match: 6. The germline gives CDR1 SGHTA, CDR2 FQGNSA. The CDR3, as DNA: TGTGCCAGCAGCTTAGATCCAGCGGGGGCAGGGGAGCTGTTTTTT. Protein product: CASSLDPAGAGELFF.

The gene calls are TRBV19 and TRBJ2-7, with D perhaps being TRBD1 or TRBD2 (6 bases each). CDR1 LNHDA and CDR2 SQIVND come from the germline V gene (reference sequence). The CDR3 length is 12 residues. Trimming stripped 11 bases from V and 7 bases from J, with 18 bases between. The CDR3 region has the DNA TGTGCCTCTCGAGGGGGGCACGAAGAGCAGTACTTC. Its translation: CASRGGHEEQYF.

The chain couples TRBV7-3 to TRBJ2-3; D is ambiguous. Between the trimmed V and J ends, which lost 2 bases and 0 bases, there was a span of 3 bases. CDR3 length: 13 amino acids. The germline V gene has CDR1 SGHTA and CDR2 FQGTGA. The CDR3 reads CASSLDSTDTQYF. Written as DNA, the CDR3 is TGTGCCAGCAGCTTAGATAGCACAGATACGCAGTATTTT.

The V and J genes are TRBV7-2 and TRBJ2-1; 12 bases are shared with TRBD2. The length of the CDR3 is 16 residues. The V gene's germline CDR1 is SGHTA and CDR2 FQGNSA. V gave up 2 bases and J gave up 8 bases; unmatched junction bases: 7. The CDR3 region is CASSLPLAGGEYEQFF. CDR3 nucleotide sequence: TGTGCCAGCAGCTTACCCCTAGCGGGGGGGGAATATGAGCAGTTCTTC.

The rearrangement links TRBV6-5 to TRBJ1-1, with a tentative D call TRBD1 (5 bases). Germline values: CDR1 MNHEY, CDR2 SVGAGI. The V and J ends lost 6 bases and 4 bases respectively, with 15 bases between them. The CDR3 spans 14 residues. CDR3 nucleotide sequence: TGTGCCAGCAGCAGTGACAGATGGGGCACTGAAGCTTTCTTT. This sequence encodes CASSSDRWGTEAFF.

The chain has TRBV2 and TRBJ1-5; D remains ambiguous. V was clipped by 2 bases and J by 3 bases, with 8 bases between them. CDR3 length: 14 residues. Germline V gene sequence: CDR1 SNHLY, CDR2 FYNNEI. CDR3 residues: CASSESGYNQPQHF. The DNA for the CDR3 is TGTGCCAGCAGTGAAAGCGGGTACAATCAGCCCCAGCATTTT.

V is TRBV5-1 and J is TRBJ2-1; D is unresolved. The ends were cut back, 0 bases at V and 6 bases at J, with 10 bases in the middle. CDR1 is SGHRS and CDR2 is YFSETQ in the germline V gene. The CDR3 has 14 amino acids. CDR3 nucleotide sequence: TGCGCCAGCAGCTTGGAGGCTCAGGCCAATGAGCAGTTCTTC. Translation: CASSLEAQANEQFF. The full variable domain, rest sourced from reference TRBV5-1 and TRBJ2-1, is KAGVTQTPRYLIKTRGQQVTLSCSPISGHRSVSWYQQTPGQGLQFLFEYFSETQRNKGNFPGRFSGRQFSNSRSEMNVSTLELGDSALYLCASSLEAQANEQFFGPGTRLTVL.

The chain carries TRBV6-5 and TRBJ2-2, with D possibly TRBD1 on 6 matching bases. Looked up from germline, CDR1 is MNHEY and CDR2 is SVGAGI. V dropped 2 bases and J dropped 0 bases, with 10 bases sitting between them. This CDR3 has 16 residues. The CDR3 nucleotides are TGTGCCAGCAGTTACACCGGACAGACGAACACCGGGGAGCTGTTTTTT. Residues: CASSYTGQTNTGELFF.

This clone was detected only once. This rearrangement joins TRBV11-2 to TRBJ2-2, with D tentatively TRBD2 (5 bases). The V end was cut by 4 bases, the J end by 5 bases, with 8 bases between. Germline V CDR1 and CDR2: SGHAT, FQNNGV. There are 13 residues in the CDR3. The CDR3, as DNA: TGTGCCAGCAGCTCGACTATAACCGGGGAGCTGTTTTTT. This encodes CASSSTITGELFF. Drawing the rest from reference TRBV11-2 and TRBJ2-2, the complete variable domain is EAGVAQSPRYKIIEKRQSVAFWCNPISGHATLYWYQQILGQGPKLLIQFQNNGVVDDSQLPKDRFSAERLKGVDSTLKIQPAKLEDSAVYLCASSSTITGELFFGEGSRLTVL.

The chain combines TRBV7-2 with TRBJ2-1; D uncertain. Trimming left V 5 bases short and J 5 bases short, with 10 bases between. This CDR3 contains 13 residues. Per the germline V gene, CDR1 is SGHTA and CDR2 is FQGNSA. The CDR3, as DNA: TGTGCCAGCAGCCGTAACAAGAACAATGAGCAGTTCTTC. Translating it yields CASSRNKNNEQFF.

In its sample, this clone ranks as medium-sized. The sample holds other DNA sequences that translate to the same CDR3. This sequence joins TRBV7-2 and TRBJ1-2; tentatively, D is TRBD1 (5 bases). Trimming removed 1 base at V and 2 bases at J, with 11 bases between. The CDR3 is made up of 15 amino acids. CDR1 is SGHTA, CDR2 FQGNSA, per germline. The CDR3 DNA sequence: TGTGCCAGCAGCTTAGTTCCAGGGAACAACTATGGCTACACCTTC. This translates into CASSLVPGNNYGYTF.

The CDR3 is CASSGRRGSNSPLHF. The CDR3 bases are TGTGCCAGTAGTGGGAGAAGGGGGAGTAATTCACCCCTCCACTTT. The J gene is TRBJ1-6, the V gene TRBV19; possibly TRBD1 for D (6 bases). This CDR3 contains 15 residues. Per the germline V gene, CDR1 is LNHDA and CDR2 is SQIVND (reference sequence). V dropped 5 bases and J dropped 6 bases, with 14 bases sitting between them.

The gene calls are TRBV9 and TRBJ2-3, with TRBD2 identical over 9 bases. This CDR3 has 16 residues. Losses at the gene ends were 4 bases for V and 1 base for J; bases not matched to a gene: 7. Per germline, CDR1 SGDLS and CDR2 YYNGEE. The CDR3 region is CASSPWSSGGTDTQYF. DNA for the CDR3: TGTGCCAGCAGCCCTTGGTCTAGCGGGGGCACAGATACGCAGTATTTT.